This T cell receptor beta chain derives from a study of T cells in Graves' hyperthyroidism and ophthalmopathy. Ophthalmopathy cases met thresholds of Clinical Activity Score at least 3, NOSPECS grade at least 4 and duration under 3 months. Not enrolled were patients with uncontrolled infection, other autoimmune disease, pregnancy or lactation. RNA transcripts were the template for amplifying TCR beta CDR3 regions. With the HTBI primer set, the TCR CDR3 went through a first round of RT-PCR. TCRdb analysed the multiplex PCR reads with MiXCR anew, one entry per CDR3 protein. Of more than 500,000 distinct CDR3 sequences listed, roughly 15% are singletons. This clonotype came up many times. Its matching antigen is unknown. The germline gives CDR1 MDHEN, CDR2 SYDVKM. After removal of 6 bases from V and 1 base from J, the junction contained 14 bases not matched to a gene. The CDR3 extends over 18 amino acids.

General study points: Before onset, ophthalmopathy was predicted by the model a median roughly 6.8 months earlier.

The source material was blood. The chain has TRBV28 and TRBJ2-7; 11 bases agree with TRBD2. This TCR derives from a woman aged 25 to 39 with Graves' ophthalmopathy. CDR3 region: CASSTRIAGGPLSYEQYF. Written as DNA, the CDR3 is TGTGCCAGCAGCACGAGAATAGCGGGAGGGCCTTTATCCTACGAGCAGTACTTC.